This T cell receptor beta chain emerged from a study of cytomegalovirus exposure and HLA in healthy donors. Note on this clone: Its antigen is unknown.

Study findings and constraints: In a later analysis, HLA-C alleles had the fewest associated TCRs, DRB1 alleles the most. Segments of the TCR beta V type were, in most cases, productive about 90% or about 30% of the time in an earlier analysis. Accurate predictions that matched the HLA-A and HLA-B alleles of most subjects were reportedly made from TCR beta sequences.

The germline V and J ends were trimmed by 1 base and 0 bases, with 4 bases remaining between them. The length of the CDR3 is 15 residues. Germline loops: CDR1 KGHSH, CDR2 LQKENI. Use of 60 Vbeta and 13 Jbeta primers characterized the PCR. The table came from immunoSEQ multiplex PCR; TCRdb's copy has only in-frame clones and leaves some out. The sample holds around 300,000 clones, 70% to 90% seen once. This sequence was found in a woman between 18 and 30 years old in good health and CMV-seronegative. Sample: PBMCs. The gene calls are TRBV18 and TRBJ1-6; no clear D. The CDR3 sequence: CASSPQSSYNSPLHF. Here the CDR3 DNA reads TGTGCCAGCTCACCACAGAGCTCCTATAATTCACCCCTCCACTTT.